The table lists the clone carrying this TCR beta chain with a few counts. The antigen is unknown. The entry originates in a study of T-cell memory formation after mild COVID-19. As for the study in general: TCR clusters were largely donor specific.

MiXCR was run by TCRdb on the 5' RACE reads, yielding one entry per CDR3 protein. Of fewer than 250,000 distinct CDR3 sequences listed, around 27% are singletons. Findings and caveats of the study: Those CD4+ clones that contracted were mainly in CM and EM (CD8+ ones in EMRA). Certain responding clones were present in pre-infection memory, suggesting participation of cross-reactive memory.

This CDR3 contains 16 residues. Germline V gene lookup returns CDR1 SGHVS and CDR2 FNYEAQ. Trimming pared 1 base from V and 5 bases from J, leaving 15 bases between. The TCR comes from an adult woman who had mild COVID-19 (a few samples of this study predate the infection). Cell type and time point are not known. Input material: PBMCs or a T cell subset sorted from them (not recorded which). The chain has TRBV7-6 and TRBJ1-5; D gene ambiguous. The CDR3 sequence is CASSLGQLGSYQPQHF. CDR3 nucleotides: TGTGCCAGCAGCTTAGGCCAACTGGGCAGCTATCAGCCCCAGCATTTT.